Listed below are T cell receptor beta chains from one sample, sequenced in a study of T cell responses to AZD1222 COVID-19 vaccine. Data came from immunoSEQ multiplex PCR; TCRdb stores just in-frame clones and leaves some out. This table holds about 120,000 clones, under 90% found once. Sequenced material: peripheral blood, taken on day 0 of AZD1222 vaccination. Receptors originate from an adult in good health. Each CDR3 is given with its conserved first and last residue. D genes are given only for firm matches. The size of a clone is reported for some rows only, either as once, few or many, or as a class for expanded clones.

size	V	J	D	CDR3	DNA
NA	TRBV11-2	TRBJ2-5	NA	CASSLMAGPNIGETQYF	TGTGCCAGCAGCCTTATGGCCGGGCCAAATATTGGCGAGACCCAGTACTTC
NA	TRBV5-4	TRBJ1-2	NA	CASSFETVNYGYTF	TGTGCCAGCAGCTTCGAGACAGTCAACTATGGCTACACCTTC
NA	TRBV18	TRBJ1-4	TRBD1	CASSPHPGQEEKLFF	TGTGCCAGCTCACCCCACCCGGGACAGGAAGAAAAACTGTTTTTT
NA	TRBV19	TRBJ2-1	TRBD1	CASSIGDRGNAEQFF	TGTGCCAGTAGTATAGGGGACAGGGGTAACGCTGAGCAGTTCTTC
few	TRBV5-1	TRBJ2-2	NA	CASSDLNTGELFF	TGCGCCAGCAGCGACTTGAACACCGGGGAGCTGTTTTTT
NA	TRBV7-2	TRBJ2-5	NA	CASRMGHGETQYF	TGTGCCAGCAGGATGGGGCACGGGGAGACCCAGTACTTC
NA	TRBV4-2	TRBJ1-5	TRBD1	CAASPGQGLPSNQPQHF	TGTGCCGCCTCTCCGGGACAGGGCTTACCTAGCAATCAGCCCCAGCATTTT
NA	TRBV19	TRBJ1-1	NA	CASSYPFSGTEAFF	TGTGCCAGTAGTTACCCCTTTTCCGGCACTGAAGCTTTCTTT
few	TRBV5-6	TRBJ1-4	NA	CASSLGQPATNEKLFF	TGTGCCAGCAGCTTGGGGCAGCCTGCAACTAATGAAAAACTGTTTTTT
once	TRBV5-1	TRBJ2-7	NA	CASSPDGVRSYEQYF	TGCGCCAGCAGCCCCGATGGGGTGAGATCCTACGAGCAGTACTTC
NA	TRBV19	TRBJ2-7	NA	CASSIGAEGAYEQYF	TGTGCCAGTAGTATAGGAGCAGAAGGGGCCTACGAGCAGTACTTC
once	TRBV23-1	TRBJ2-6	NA	CASSQGAQGANVLTF	TGCGCCAGCAGTCAAGGGGCACAGGGGGCCAACGTCCTGACTTTC
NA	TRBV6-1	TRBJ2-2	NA	CASSEDMVGELFF	TGTGCCAGCAGTGAAGACATGGTGGGGGAGCTGTTTTTT
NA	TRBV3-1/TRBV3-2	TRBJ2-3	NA	CASSQAGGLGDTQYF	TGTGCCAGCAGCCAAGCAGGAGGTTTGGGAGATACGCAGTATTTT
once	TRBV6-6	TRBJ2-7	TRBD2	CASSYPGTSVYEQYF	TGTGCCAGCAGTTACCCCGGGACTAGCGTTTACGAGCAGTACTTC
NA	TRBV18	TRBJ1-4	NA	CASSPPGFATNEKLFF	TGTGCCAGCTCACCACCCGGGTTCGCGACTAATGAAAAACTGTTTTTT
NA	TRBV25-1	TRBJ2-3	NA	CASSEPNRIDTQYF	TGTGCCAGCAGTGAACCGAACAGAATAGATACGCAGTATTTT
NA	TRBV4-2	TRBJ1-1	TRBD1	CASSQGPGGTEAFF	TGTGCCAGCAGCCAAGGGCCAGGGGGAACTGAAGCTTTCTTT
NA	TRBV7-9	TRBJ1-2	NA	CASSPRTFPRGYGYTF	TGTGCCAGCAGTCCTCGGACCTTTCCGAGGGGCTATGGCTACACCTTC
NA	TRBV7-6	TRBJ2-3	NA	CASSEDGLRRGTDTQYF	TGTGCCAGCAGCGAAGACGGTCTGCGACGCGGCACAGATACGCAGTATTTT
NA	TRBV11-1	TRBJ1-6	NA	CASSFGRGGDNSPLHF	TGTGCCAGCAGCTTCGGTCGTGGGGGGGATAATTCACCCCTCCACTTT
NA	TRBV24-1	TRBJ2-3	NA	CATSDLGTFNNSGTDTQYF	TGTGCCACCAGTGATTTGGGGACTTTCAATAACTCCGGGACAGATACGCAGTATTTT
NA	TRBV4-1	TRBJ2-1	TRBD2	CASSQTGTSYNEQFF	TGCGCCAGCAGCCAAACCGGGACTAGCTACAATGAGCAGTTCTTC
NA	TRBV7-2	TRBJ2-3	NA	CASSPVQGTDTQYF	TGTGCCAGCAGCCCAGTACAGGGCACAGATACGCAGTATTTT
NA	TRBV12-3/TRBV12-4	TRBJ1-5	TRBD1	CASSLQGLQPQHF	TGTGCCAGCAGCCTACAGGGGTTGCAGCCCCAGCATTTT
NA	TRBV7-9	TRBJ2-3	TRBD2	CASSAYWTSGSTDTQYF	TGTGCCAGCAGCGCTTACTGGACTAGCGGGAGTACAGATACGCAGTATTTT
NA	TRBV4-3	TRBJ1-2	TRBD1	CASSLIPDREGGYTF	TGCGCCAGCAGCCTAATTCCGGACAGGGAGGGCGGCTACACCTTC